The sequence of this T cell receptor beta chain was determined in a study of T cell responses to AZD1222 COVID-19 vaccine. Findings and limits, study-wide: Scientists sampled the repertoires only once the peak T cell response had passed.

The germline V gene has CDR1 SGHRS and CDR2 YFSETQ. The trim removed 1 base at V and 4 bases at J, leaving 8 bases unmatched. The CDR3 length is 16 residues. The sample holds one count of this clone. The antigen remains unidentified. Produced via immunoSEQ multiplex PCR; TCRdb's table is partial and in-frame only. Of about 150,000 clones detected, about 93% appear once; the ten largest clones hold approximately 5%. This chain joins TRBV5-1 and TRBJ2-5; 9 positions match TRBD2. The origin of this receptor is an adult in good health. The sample was peripheral blood, taken on day 0 of AZD1222 vaccination. Here the CDR3 DNA reads TGCGCCAGCAGCTTGAGAGGTAGCGGGAGTCGAGAGACCCAGTACTTC. It is translated as CASSLRGSGSRETQYF.